These T cell receptor beta chains were read from a single sample in a study of identical twins. In TCRdb, the 5' RACE reads were re-called with MiXCR into one record per CDR3 protein. This repertoire shows 400,000 to 550,000 distinct CDR3 sequences, roughly a fifth found once; its top ten account for about 0.99%. The sample was also linked to a second study, of T cells expressing NK-cell markers.

Sequenced: CD4+ T cells sorted from blood. Receptor source: a woman under 30 in good health. CDR3s include the opening cysteine and the closing phenylalanine or tryptophan. The order of the fields is clone size, D gene, J gene, V gene, CDR3 DNA, CDR3 protein. The D gene is left open where the match is weak. Clone sizes are given selectively: once, few, many, or a class where the clone is expanded.

>few|TRBD2|TRBJ2-5|TRBV6-2/TRBV6-3
TGTGCCAGCAGCCCCCGGGTCTCGCGGGGGGGCCGCGAGACCCAGTACTTC
CASSPRVSRGGRETQYF
>.|TRBD1|TRBJ2-1|TRBV25-1
TGTGCCAGTACGACAGGGATCTATGAGCAGTTCTTC
CASTTGIYEQFF
>.|.|TRBJ1-1|TRBV5-6
TGTGCCAGCAGCGAAGGCCCAGCGAACACTGAAGCTTTCTTT
CASSEGPANTEAFF
>.|.|TRBJ2-7|TRBV5-6
TGTGCCAGCAGCTCTGGACCAGGCTCCTACGAGCAGTACTTC
CASSSGPGSYEQYF
>.|.|TRBJ2-2|TRBV7-6
TGTGCCAGCAGCCATAATGGGGTCCCCACCGGGGAGCTGTTTTTT
CASSHNGVPTGELFF
>few|TRBD2|TRBJ2-1|TRBV11-1
TGTGCCAGCAGCTCGCGGGGGGTGGAATACAATGAGCAGTTCTTC
CASSSRGVEYNEQFF
>few|TRBD1|TRBJ2-7|TRBV9
TGTGCCAGCAGCGTAGCTACAGGGGCAAACTACGAGCAGTACTTC
CASSVATGANYEQYF
>.|.|TRBJ2-7|TRBV9
TGTGCCAGCAGCCCTACGCCAGGTCCCTACGAGCAGTACTTC
CASSPTPGPYEQYF
>.|.|TRBJ1-5|TRBV12-3/TRBV12-4
TGTGCCAGCAGTGGACAGATTGAACAGCCCCAGCATTTT
CASSGQIEQPQHF
>many|.|TRBJ2-7|TRBV18
TGTGCCAGCTCACCACCAAGCGGTCTCGAGCAGTACTTC
CASSPPSGLEQYF
>.|TRBD2|TRBJ2-7|TRBV7-2
TGTGCCAGCAGCCTTACAGCGGGAGGGTCGTATGAGCAGTACTTC
CASSLTAGGSYEQYF
>.|.|TRBJ1-1|TRBV5-1
TGCGCCAGCAGCAGGGGAGGGGGAGGGAACACTGAAGCTTTCTTT
CASSRGGGGNTEAFF
>.|.|TRBJ2-2|TRBV12-3/TRBV12-4
TGTGCCAGCAGCCGATCAGGGATCCTCGGGGAGCTGTTTTTT
CASSRSGILGELFF
>.|TRBD2|TRBJ2-5|TRBV3-1
TGTGCCAGCAGCCAGGGGACTAACCAAGAGACCCAGTACTTC
CASSQGTNQETQYF
>few|.|TRBJ2-1|TRBV6-1
TGTGCCAGCAGGATCTCTTGGGGCTCCTACAATGAGCAGTTCTTC
CASRISWGSYNEQFF
>few|.|TRBJ2-1|TRBV2
TGTGCCAGCAACAATGAGCAGTTCTTC
CASNNEQFF
>.|.|TRBJ1-2|TRBV5-1
TGCGCCAGCAGCTTCCTCAGCGACAGAGCTAACTATGGCTACACCTTC
CASSFLSDRANYGYTF
>few|TRBD1|TRBJ1-1|TRBV18
TGTGCCAGCTCACCCCGACAGGGGGCTGGCACTGAAGCTTTCTTT
CASSPRQGAGTEAFF
>many|.|TRBJ2-3|TRBV29-1
TGCAGCGGAAGGGACATCGCGGCAGATACGCAGTATTTT
CSGRDIAADTQYF
>few|TRBD2|TRBJ2-7|TRBV12-3/TRBV12-4
TGTGCCAGCAGTGGGACTACCCGATACTACGAGCAGTACTTC
CASSGTTRYYEQYF
>.|.|TRBJ2-3|TRBV25-1
TGTGCCAGCAGTGTAGGGTTAGAGCTCCCAGATACGCAGTATTTT
CASSVGLELPDTQYF
>.|.|TRBJ2-7|TRBV29-1
TGCAGCGTGACCCTATCAGGCTACGAGCAGTACTTC
CSVTLSGYEQYF
>.|TRBD2|TRBJ2-1|TRBV24-1
TGTGCCACCAGCCTAGCGGGAGAACATGAGCAGTTCTTC
CATSLAGEHEQFF
>many|TRBD1|TRBJ1-2|TRBV27
TGTGCCAGCAATGTGAAGGACAGGTCCTATGGCTACACCTTC
CASNVKDRSYGYTF
>.|.|TRBJ1-4|TRBV12-3/TRBV12-4
TGTGCCAGCAGTTCCTACATGAAGGATGAAAAACTGTTTTTT
CASSSYMKDEKLFF
>.|.|TRBJ2-1|TRBV20-1
TGCAGTGCTAGTTCCGGGCGGGCCTCCTACAATGAGCAGTTCTTC
CSASSGRASYNEQFF
>few|.|TRBJ2-3|TRBV18
TGTGCCAGCTCACCACGCGGATATACGCAGTATTTT
CASSPRGYTQYF
>few|TRBD2|TRBJ2-3|TRBV6-5
TGTGCCAGCAGTTACTCGAATAGCGGGAGCGGCGGTACGCAGTATTTT
CASSYSNSGSGGTQYF
>.|TRBD2|TRBJ2-7|TRBV10-3
TGTGCCATCAGTCCCCCGGGGGGTCGCGAGCAGTACTTC
CAISPPGGREQYF
>few|.|TRBJ1-1|TRBV29-1
TGCAGCGTTGAAGGGGTTGACACTGAAGCTTTCTTT
CSVEGVDTEAFF
>many|.|TRBJ2-1|TRBV29-1
TGCAGCGTTGTTGGGGGAGGAGGGTACAATGAGCAGTTCTTC
CSVVGGGGYNEQFF
>.|TRBD2|TRBJ2-1|TRBV20-1
TGCAGTGCCAGAAGCGGGAGAGCCGCCCGGAGCTCCTACAATGAGCAGTTCTTC
CSARSGRAARSSYNEQFF
>.|.|TRBJ1-2|TRBV20-1
TGCAGTGCCCCGGTTGGCGGCGACTATGGCTACACCTTC
CSAPVGGDYGYTF
>few|.|TRBJ2-5|TRBV29-1
TGCAGCTCCTCCCCTGGGCAAGAGACCCAGTACTTC
CSSSPGQETQYF
>.|.|TRBJ2-4|TRBV6-1
TGTGCCAGCTCTTTGGATGTAGGAAACATTCAGTACTTC
CASSLDVGNIQYF
>few|TRBD1|TRBJ1-2|TRBV5-1
TGCGCCAGCAGCTTGGAAGGGGGCAGGTATGGCTACACCTTC
CASSLEGGRYGYTF
>.|.|TRBJ1-5|TRBV2
TGTGCCAGCAGTGAAGAGGTTATAGCACAGCCCCAGCATTTT
CASSEEVIAQPQHF
>.|.|TRBJ2-3|TRBV7-6
TGTGCCAGCAGAGTTAGCGCCCATAGGGAGGATACGCAGTATTTT
CASRVSAHREDTQYF
>.|.|TRBJ1-2|TRBV12-3/TRBV12-4
TGTGCCAGCAGTTTAGGGCCTCAGGGGTCCGGCTACACCTTC
CASSLGPQGSGYTF
>.|TRBD2|TRBJ2-1|TRBV5-6
TGTGCCAGCAGCTCTAGGACTAGCGGGAGACCGAGTGAGCAGTTCTTC
CASSSRTSGRPSEQFF
>.|.|TRBJ2-1|TRBV20-1
TGCAGTGCTACCGAACGATCAAACAATGAGCAGTTCTTC
CSATERSNNEQFF
>.|.|TRBJ2-7|TRBV7-2
TGTGCCAGCAGCTACAGCCCCTCCTACGAGCAGTACTTC
CASSYSPSYEQYF
>many|.|TRBJ1-2|TRBV10-3
TGTGCCATCAGTGCTGGCACAACTAACTATGGCTACACCTTC
CAISAGTTNYGYTF
>.|.|TRBJ2-3|TRBV20-1
TGCAGTGCGACACCGTTCGGATTCACAGATACGCAGTATTTT
CSATPFGFTDTQYF
>.|TRBD2|TRBJ2-1|TRBV2
TGTGCCAGCGAATGGCGGGAGGTGAACAATGAGCAGTTCTTC
CASEWREVNNEQFF
>many|.|TRBJ2-1|TRBV5-1
TGCGCCAGCAGCCCCGGGATGGAGCAGTTCTTC
CASSPGMEQFF
>.|.|TRBJ2-7|TRBV7-1
TGTGCCAGCACGTCAGGGCTGAGGGCAGAGCAGTACTTC
CASTSGLRAEQYF
>few|.|TRBJ2-1|TRBV5-1
TGCGCCAGCAGCTTGGGCTCCAGGGTCCAGCAGCGGGTCATCAATGAGCAGTTCTTC
CASSLGSRVQQRVINEQFF